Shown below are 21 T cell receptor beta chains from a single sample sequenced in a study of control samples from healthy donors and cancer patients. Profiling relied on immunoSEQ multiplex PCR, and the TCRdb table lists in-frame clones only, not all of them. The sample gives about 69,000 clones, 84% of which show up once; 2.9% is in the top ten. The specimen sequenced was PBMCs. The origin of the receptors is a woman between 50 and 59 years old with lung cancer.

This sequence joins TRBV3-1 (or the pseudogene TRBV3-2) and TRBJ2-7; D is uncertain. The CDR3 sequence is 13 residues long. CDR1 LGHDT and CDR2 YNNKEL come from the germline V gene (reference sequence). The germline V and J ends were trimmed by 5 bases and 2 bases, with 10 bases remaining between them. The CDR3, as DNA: TGTGCCAGCAGCTTCAGTGGCCCCTACGAGCAGTACTTC. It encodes CASSFSGPYEQYF.

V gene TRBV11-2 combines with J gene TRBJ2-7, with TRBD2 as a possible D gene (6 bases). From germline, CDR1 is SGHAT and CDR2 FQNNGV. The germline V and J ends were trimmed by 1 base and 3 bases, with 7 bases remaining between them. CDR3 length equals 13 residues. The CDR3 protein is CASSLAGVYEQYF. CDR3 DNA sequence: TGTGCCAGCAGCTTAGCGGGAGTCTACGAGCAGTACTTC.

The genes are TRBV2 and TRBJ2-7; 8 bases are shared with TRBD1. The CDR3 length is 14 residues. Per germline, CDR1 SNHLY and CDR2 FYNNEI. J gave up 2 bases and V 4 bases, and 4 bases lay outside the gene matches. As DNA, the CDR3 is TGTGCCAGCAGTGCGGACAGGGCTACCTACGAGCAGTACTTC. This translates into CASSADRATYEQYF.

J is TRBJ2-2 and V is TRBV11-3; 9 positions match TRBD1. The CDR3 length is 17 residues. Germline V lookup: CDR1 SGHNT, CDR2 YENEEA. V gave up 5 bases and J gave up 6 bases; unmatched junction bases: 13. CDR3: CASSVRGTGSLSGELFF. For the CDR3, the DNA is TGTGCCAGCAGCGTTCGTGGGACAGGGTCCCTTTCCGGGGAGCTGTTTTTT.

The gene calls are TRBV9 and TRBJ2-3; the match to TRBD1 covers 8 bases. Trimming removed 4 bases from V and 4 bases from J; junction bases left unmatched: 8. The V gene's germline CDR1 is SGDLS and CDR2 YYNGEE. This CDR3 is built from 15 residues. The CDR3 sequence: CASSPAGGIADTQYF. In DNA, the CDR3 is TGTGCCAGCAGCCCCGCAGGGGGCATTGCAGATACGCAGTATTTT.

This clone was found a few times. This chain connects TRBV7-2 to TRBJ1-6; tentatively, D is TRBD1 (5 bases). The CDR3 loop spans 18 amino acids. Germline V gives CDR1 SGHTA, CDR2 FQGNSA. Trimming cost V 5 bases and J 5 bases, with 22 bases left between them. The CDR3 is CASSTRPRDHLNNSPLHF. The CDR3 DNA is TGTGCCAGCAGCACCCGACCCCGGGACCACCTGAATAATTCACCCCTCCACTTT.

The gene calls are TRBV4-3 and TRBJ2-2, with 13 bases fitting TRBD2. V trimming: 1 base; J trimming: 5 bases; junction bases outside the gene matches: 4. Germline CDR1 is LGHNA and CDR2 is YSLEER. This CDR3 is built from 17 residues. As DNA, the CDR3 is TGCGCCAGCAGCCAAGGGGGGACTAGCGGGGTAACCGGGGAGCTGTTTTTT. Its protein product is CASSQGGTSGVTGELFF.

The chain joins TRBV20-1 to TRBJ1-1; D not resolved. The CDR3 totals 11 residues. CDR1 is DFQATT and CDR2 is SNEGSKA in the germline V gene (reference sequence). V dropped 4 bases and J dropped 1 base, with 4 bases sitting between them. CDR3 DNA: TGCAGTGCTAATGAGAACACTGAAGCTTTCTTT. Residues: CSANENTEAFF.

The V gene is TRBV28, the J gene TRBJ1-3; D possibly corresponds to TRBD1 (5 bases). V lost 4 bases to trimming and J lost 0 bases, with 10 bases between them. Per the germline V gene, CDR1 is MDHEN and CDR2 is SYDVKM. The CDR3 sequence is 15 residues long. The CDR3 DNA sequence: TGTGCCAGCAGTTCAACAGGAGGCTCTGGAAACACCATATATTTT. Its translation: CASSSTGGSGNTIYF.

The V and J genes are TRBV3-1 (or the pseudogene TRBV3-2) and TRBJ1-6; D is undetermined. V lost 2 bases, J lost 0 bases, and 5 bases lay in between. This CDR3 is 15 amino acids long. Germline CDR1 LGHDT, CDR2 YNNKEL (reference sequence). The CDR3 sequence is CASSQLSSYNSPLHF. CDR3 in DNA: TGTGCCAGCAGCCAACTGAGCTCCTATAATTCACCCCTCCACTTT.

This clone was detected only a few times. The CDR3 coding sequence is TGTGCCAGCAAGACCACCCTCGGCACAGATACGCAGTATTTT. Translation: CASKTTLGTDTQYF. The V call is TRBV6-5, the J call TRBJ2-3; no definite D call. Germline CDR1 and CDR2: MNHEY and SVGAGI. The V and J ends lost 7 bases and 1 base respectively, with 12 bases between them. The CDR3 consists of 14 residues.

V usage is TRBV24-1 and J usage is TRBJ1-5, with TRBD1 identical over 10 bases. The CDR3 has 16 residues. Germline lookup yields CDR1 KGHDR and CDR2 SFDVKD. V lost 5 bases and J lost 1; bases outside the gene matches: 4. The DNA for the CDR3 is TGTGCCACCAGTGGGGGGGGACAGGGGAGCAATCAGCCCCAGCATTTT. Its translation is CATSGGGQGSNQPQHF.

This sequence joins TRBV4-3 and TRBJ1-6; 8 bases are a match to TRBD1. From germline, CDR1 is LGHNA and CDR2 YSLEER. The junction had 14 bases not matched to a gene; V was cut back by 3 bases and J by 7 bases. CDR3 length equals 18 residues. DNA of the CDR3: TGCGCCAGCAGCCAGGAGAGACAGGGGAGAGGACGAAATTCACCCCTCCACTTT. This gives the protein CASSQERQGRGRNSPLHF.

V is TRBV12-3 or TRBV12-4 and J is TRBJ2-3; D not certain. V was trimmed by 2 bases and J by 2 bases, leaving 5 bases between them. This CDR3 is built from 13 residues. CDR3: CASSLTNTDTQYF. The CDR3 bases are TGTGCCAGCAGTTTAACAAACACAGATACGCAGTATTTT.

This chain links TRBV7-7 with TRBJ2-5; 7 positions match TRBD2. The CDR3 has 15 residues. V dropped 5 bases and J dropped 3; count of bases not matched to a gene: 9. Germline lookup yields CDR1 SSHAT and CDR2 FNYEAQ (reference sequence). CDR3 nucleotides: TGTGCCAGCAGCCGGTCGGCTGGGAGGGAAGAGACCCAGTACTTC. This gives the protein CASSRSAGREETQYF.

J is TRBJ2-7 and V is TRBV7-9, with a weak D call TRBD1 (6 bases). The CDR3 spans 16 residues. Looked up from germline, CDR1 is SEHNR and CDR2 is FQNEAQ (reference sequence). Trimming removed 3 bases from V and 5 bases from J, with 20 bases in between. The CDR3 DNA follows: TGTGCCAGCAGCTTCGTATCCGGGACATTAGCCGACGAGCAGTACTTC. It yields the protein CASSFVSGTLADEQYF.

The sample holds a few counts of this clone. The CDR3 DNA reads TGTGCCACCAGAGCACAGGGAACTGAGCAGTTCTTC. This sequence encodes CATRAQGTEQFF. The chain is built from TRBV24-1 and TRBJ2-1; tentative D call: TRBD1 (6 bases). The ends were cut back, 7 bases at V and 9 bases at J, with 12 bases in the middle. Germline values: CDR1 KGHDR, CDR2 SFDVKD. This CDR3 comprises 12 residues.

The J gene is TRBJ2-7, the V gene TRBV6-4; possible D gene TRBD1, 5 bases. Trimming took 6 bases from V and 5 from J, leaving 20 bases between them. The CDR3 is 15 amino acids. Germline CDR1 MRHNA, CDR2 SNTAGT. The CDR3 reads CASRSRTRTKDEQYF. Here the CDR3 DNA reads TGTGCCAGCAGGTCCCGGACAAGGACGAAGGACGAGCAGTACTTC.

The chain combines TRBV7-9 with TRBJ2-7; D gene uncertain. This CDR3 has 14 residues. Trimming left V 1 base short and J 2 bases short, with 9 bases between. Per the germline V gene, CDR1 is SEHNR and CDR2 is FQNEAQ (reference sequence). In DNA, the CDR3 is TGTGCCAGCAGCTTAGGACTTAAACCCTACGAGCAGTACTTC. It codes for CASSLGLKPYEQYF.

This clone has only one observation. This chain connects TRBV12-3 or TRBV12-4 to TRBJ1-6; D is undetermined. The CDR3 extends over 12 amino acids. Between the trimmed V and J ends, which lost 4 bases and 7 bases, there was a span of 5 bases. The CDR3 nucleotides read TGTGCCAGCAGTTCCCACAATTCACCCCTCCACTTT. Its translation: CASSSHNSPLHF.

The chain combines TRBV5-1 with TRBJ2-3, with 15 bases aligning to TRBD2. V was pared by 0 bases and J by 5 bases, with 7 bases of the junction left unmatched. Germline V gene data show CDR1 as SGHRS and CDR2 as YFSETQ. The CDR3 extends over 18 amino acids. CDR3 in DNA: TGCGCCAGCAGCTTGGTCGGACTAGCGGGGGGGCGGATAGATACGCAGTATTTT. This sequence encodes CASSLVGLAGGRIDTQYF.